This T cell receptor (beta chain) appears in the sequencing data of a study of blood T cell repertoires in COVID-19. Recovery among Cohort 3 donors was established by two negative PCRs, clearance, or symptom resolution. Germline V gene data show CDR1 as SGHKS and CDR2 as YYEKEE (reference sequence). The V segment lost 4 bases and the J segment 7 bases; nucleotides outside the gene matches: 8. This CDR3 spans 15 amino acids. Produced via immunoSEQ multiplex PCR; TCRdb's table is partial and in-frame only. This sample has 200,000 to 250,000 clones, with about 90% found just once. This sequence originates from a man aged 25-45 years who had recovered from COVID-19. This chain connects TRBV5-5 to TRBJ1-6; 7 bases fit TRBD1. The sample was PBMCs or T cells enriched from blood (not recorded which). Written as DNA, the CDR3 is TGTGCCAGCAGCCGCGGGACAGTCAGGAATTCACCCCTCCACTTT. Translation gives CASSRGTVRNSPLHF.